The 14 T cell receptor beta chains listed next were all sequenced from one sample in a study of control samples from healthy donors and cancer patients. The repertoire was sequenced with immunoSEQ multiplex PCR; TCRdb's copy has only in-frame clones and lacks some. Altogether nearly 40,000 clones are present, about 93% being singletons, with the ten largest covering around 3.6%. Source material: blood. The receptor source for this set is a woman between 45 and 65 years old in good health.

The gene calls are TRBV9 and TRBJ2-1; 7 bases line up with TRBD1. Trimming removed 0 bases from V and 6 bases from J; junction bases left unmatched: 3. Germline loops: CDR1 SGDLS, CDR2 YYNGEE. CDR3 length equals 14 residues. The CDR3 protein is CASSVGQGGNEQFF. The CDR3 DNA follows: TGTGCCAGCAGCGTAGGACAGGGCGGCAATGAGCAGTTCTTC.

This rearrangement joins TRBV3-1 (or the pseudogene TRBV3-2) to TRBJ1-2; maybe TRBD1 (5 bases). The CDR3 consists of 15 residues. V lost 0 bases and J 8 bases, leaving 16 bases between the germline ends. Germline V CDR1 and CDR2: LGHDT, YNNKEL (reference sequence). The CDR3 loop is CASSQDASGTVGYTF. The DNA for the CDR3 is TGTGCCAGCAGCCAAGATGCGTCGGGGACGGTGGGCTACACCTTC.

The chain carries TRBV18 and TRBJ1-4; the D gene is possibly TRBD1 (5 bases). V was clipped by 1 base and J by 2 bases, with 11 bases between them. Germline V gives CDR1 KGHSH, CDR2 LQKENI. This CDR3 region has 16 residues. The DNA for the CDR3 is TGTGCCAGCTCACCACAGGGGTCGCGGACTAATGAAAAACTGTTTTTT. It specifies CASSPQGSRTNEKLFF. Full variable domain (outside the CDR3, taken from reference TRBV18 and TRBJ1-4): NAGVMQNPRHLVRRRGQEARLRCSPMKGHSHVYWYRQLPEEGLKFMVYLQKENIIDESGMPKERFSAEFPKEGPSILRIQQVVRGDSAAYFCASSPQGSRTNEKLFFGSGTQLSVL.

The genes are TRBV28 and TRBJ2-1, with 8 positions matching TRBD2. The CDR3 is made up of 14 amino acids. Looked up from germline, CDR1 is MDHEN and CDR2 is SYDVKM. The trim removed 6 bases at V and 7 bases at J, leaving 8 bases unmatched. This CDR3 reads CASSSAGTRNEQFF. The DNA of the CDR3 is TGTGCCAGCAGCTCCGCCGGGACTAGGAATGAGCAGTTCTTC.

In regard to this clone: Sequence at one end of the junction differs from germline and may be a read error. The chain is built from TRBV7-2 and TRBJ2-1; perhaps TRBD1 as D (6 bases). This CDR3 has 19 residues. The germline V gene encodes CDR1 SGHTA and CDR2 FQGNSA. CDR3: CASSFMGAGNLLLYNAQFF. In DNA, the CDR3 is TGTGCCAGCAGCTTCATGGGGGCAGGGAACCTCCTCCTCTACAATGCGCAGTTCTTC. The full variable domain, completed using reference TRBV7-2 and TRBJ2-1, is GAGVSQSPSNKVTEKGKDVELRCDPISGHTALYWYRQSLGQGLEFLIYFQGNSAPDKSGLPSDRFSAERTGGSVSTLTIQRTQQEDSAVYLCASSFMGAGNLLLYNAQFFGPGTRLTVL.

The gene calls are TRBV5-4 and TRBJ2-7, with 9 nucleotides matching TRBD2. CDR1 SGHNT and CDR2 YYREEE come from the germline V gene (reference sequence). V lost 0 bases to trimming and J lost 6 bases; unmatched junction nucleotides: 7. The CDR3 loop spans 15 amino acids. CDR3: CASSLGGLAPGEQYF. In nucleotides, the CDR3 is TGTGCCAGCAGCTTGGGGGGACTAGCCCCTGGCGAGCAGTACTTC.

The chain is built from TRBV11-2 and TRBJ2-7, with D uncertain. Trimming removed 3 bases at V and 2 bases at J, with 14 bases between. There are 15 residues in the CDR3. Germline CDR1 and CDR2: SGHAT and FQNNGV. CDR3 sequence (DNA): TGTGCCAGCAGCTTTCTTCCGGCAGCCACCTACGAGCAGTACTTC. It yields the protein CASSFLPAATYEQYF.

The rearrangement links TRBV6-5 to TRBJ1-1; 7 bases map to TRBD1. J gave up 1 base and V 9 bases, and 2 bases lay outside the gene matches. Germline CDR1 and CDR2: MNHEY and SVGAGI. The CDR3 runs to 12 residues. Here the CDR3 DNA reads TGTGCCAGTCGACAGGGGAACACTGAAGCTTTCTTT. Amino acid sequence: CASRQGNTEAFF.

The V and J genes are TRBV10-2 and TRBJ2-7, with 9 nucleotides matching TRBD1. The CDR3 covers 14 residues. The V segment lost 2 bases and the J segment 4 bases; nucleotides outside the gene matches: 3. The germline V gene encodes CDR1 WSHSY and CDR2 SAAADI. The DNA of the CDR3 is TGCGCCAGCAGTGAGACAGGGGGCAAGTACGAGCAGTACTTC. This gives the protein CASSETGGKYEQYF.

The rearrangement joins TRBV5-4 to TRBJ1-2; the D gene is possibly TRBD1 (5 bases). The CDR3 runs 17 residues. CDR1 is SGHNT and CDR2 is YYREEE in the germline V gene (reference sequence). The V and J ends lost 3 bases and 8 bases respectively, with 26 bases between them. The CDR3 DNA follows: TGTGCCAGCAGCTCCGCCGGGGGGAACGTTCCTTGGAGGGGCTACACCTTC. As protein: CASSSAGGNVPWRGYTF. The variable domain in full, with the rest retrieved from reference TRBV5-4 and TRBJ1-2, is ETGVTQSPTHLIKTRGQQVTLRCSSQSGHNTVSWYQQALGQGPQFIFQYYREEENGRGNFPPRFSGLQFPNYSSELNVNALELDDSALYLCASSSAGGNVPWRGYTFGSGTRLTVV.

The J gene is TRBJ1-3, the V gene TRBV7-8, with 7 bases that match TRBD1. Germline trimming cut 0 bases from V and 3 bases from J; bases unmatched to any gene: 11. The germline CDR1 and CDR2 sequences are SGHVS and FQNEAQ. The CDR3 runs to 18 residues. DNA of the CDR3: TGTGCCAGCAGCTTAGCCAGGGAGAGACAGGGCTTTGGAAACACCATATATTTT. The encoded protein is CASSLARERQGFGNTIYF.

This clone was detected once. The chain is built from TRBV27 and TRBJ1-4; weak D call: TRBD1 (6 bases). Trimming cost V 3 bases and J 7 bases, with 12 bases left between them. The CDR3 runs 14 residues. CDR1 MNHEY and CDR2 SMNVEV come from the germline V gene (reference sequence). The CDR3 nucleotides read TGTGCCAGCAGTTTCTACAGGGATTCTGAAAAACTGTTTTTT. This translates into CASSFYRDSEKLFF.

The chain employs TRBV12-3 or TRBV12-4 and TRBJ1-2; 9 bases are shared with TRBD1. Trimming removed 5 bases from V and 12 bases from J; junction bases left unmatched: 7. The CDR3 totals 12 residues. The CDR3 spells CASSPSDRGHTF. The CDR3 nucleotides read TGTGCCAGCAGTCCTTCGGACAGGGGACACACCTTC.

The chain carries TRBV20-1 and TRBJ1-2; 8 nucleotides line up with TRBD1. Unmatched junction bases numbered 9, after V lost 3 bases and J lost 6 bases. The V gene's germline CDR1 is DFQATT and CDR2 SNEGSKA (reference sequence). CDR3 length: 14 amino acids. CDR3 residues: CSASAARQGNGYTF. In DNA, the CDR3 is TGCAGTGCTAGTGCCGCTAGACAGGGGAATGGCTACACCTTC.